This T cell receptor beta chain stems from a study of CD8 T cells in Susac syndrome. Notes on the study in general: The number of individuals included in the study's TCR sequencing and HLA analysis was acknowledged as relatively small.

J lost 3 bases, V lost 4 bases, and 4 bases had no gene match. This CDR3 is 15 amino acids long. The germline V gene has CDR1 SGHNT and CDR2 YYREEE (reference sequence). Random-hexamer reverse transcription was applied to roughly 0.5 to 1 ug RNA. TCR beta CDR3 was amplified by immunoSEQ covering 54 Vbeta and 13 Jbeta. TCRdb re-called the immunoSEQ multiplex PCR reads with MiXCR, one entry per CDR3 protein. Among some 150,000 distinct CDR3 sequences listed, approximately 94% were seen once. A note on this clonotype: No antigen is known for it.

It was healthy donors who served as the controls, matched for age and sex. FACS enriched CD8+ TEMRA cells, while bulk CD8+ and CD4+ were negatively isolated. The sequenced sample consisted of CD4+ T cells from PBMCs. This chain uses TRBV5-4 with TRBJ2-2; 9 bases fit TRBD1. This clonotype was obtained from a human donor in good health. The CDR3 DNA follows: TGTGCCAGCAGCCCCGGGACAGGGTACACCGGGGAGCTGTTTTTT. Amino acid sequence: CASSPGTGYTGELFF.